This T cell receptor beta chain was sequenced during a study of shared clonotypes between healthy human individuals. The overall study: CD8 memory received one plate per donor, CD8 naive two, CD4 memory three and CD4 naive three. Study results and caveats: Depth was large, yet rarefaction showed that sorted-subset sequencing was incomplete.

A deep-level run was used for the assay. Clones were read by immunoSEQ multiplex PCR, and TCRdb kept only the in-frame ones, dropping some. The sample has roughly 2,500,000 clones; over 85% are singletons. In the case of this clone: Antigen specificity is unknown.

V lost 6 bases, J lost 7 bases, and 4 bases stayed unmatched. The CDR3 spans 13 residues. Germline-derived CDR1 and CDR2 are MNHEY and SVGAGI. This TCR derives from a man younger than 35 in good health. Some clones in this sample may be carry-over from other donors' samples. Sample: naive CD4+ T cells from PBMCs. The subset was: CD45RA+ positively selected. The J gene is TRBJ2-5, the V gene TRBV6-5, with 11 bases matching TRBD1. CDR3 amino acids: CASRGTGGTTQYF. The CDR3 DNA follows: TGTGCCAGCAGAGGGACAGGGGGAACGACCCAGTACTTC.